One and the same sample provided the 29 T cell receptor beta chains below, sequenced in a study of cytomegalovirus exposure and HLA in healthy donors. The PCR had 60 Vbeta and 13 Jbeta primers. Using immunoSEQ multiplex PCR, the repertoire was profiled, and TCRdb retains in-frame clones only, with some absent. The sample has tens of thousands of clones, less than 75% seen once. Sequenced: PBMCs. Source of these receptors: a man in his forties or fifties in good health and CMV-seropositive.

J is TRBJ1-1 and V is TRBV5-1; 10 bases line up with TRBD1. Looked up from germline, CDR1 is SGHRS and CDR2 is YFSETQ. The CDR3 sequence is 15 residues long. V trimming: 7 bases; J trimming: 5 bases; junction bases outside the gene matches: 11. CDR3 loop: CASSKNRDRGTEAFF. The CDR3 nucleotides are TGCGCCAGCTCAAAGAACCGGGACAGGGGAACTGAAGCTTTCTTT. The entire variable domain, with the rest obtained from reference TRBV5-1 and TRBJ1-1, is as follows: KAGVTQTPRYLIKTRGQQVTLSCSPISGHRSVSWYQQTPGQGLQFLFEYFSETQRNKGNFPGRFSGRQFSNSRSEMNVSTLELGDSALYLCASSKNRDRGTEAFFGQGTRLTVV.

The chain couples TRBV27 to TRBJ2-2, with TRBD2 identical over 16 bases. This CDR3 contains 18 residues. Trimming took 10 bases from V and 1 from J; bases not matched to a gene: 9. The germline CDR1 and CDR2 sequences are MNHEY and SMNVEV (reference sequence). The DNA for the CDR3 is TGTGCCACCGCCGGGACTAGCGGGGGGGCCCGGAACACCGGGGAGCTGTTTTTT. This encodes CATAGTSGGARNTGELFF.

This chain joins TRBV10-2 and TRBJ2-7; 8 bases match TRBD1. CDR3 length equals 15 residues. V dropped 4 bases and J dropped 2; count of bases not matched to a gene: 7. Germline V gene sequence: CDR1 WSHSY, CDR2 SAAADI. DNA for the CDR3: TGCGCCAGCAGTGGACCCGGACAGGGAGCCTACGAGCAGTACTTC. This sequence encodes CASSGPGQGAYEQYF.

This rearrangement joins TRBV6-5 to TRBJ1-2, with D maybe TRBD1 (6 bases). The CDR3 contains 14 residues. Trimming took off 6 bases at V and 4 bases at J, with 15 bases between the two ends. Germline lookup yields CDR1 MNHEY and CDR2 SVGAGI. This CDR3 is CASSPQYRAYGYTF. The DNA of the CDR3 is TGTGCCAGCAGCCCCCAATACAGGGCCTATGGCTACACCTTC.

CDR3 coding DNA: TGCGCCAGCAGCCCAGGACAGGGGTTCGGGGAGCTGTTTTTT. Amino acid sequence: CASSPGQGFGELFF. The chain carries TRBV5-1 and TRBJ2-2, with 9 positions matching TRBD1. The length of the CDR3 is 14 residues. The J segment lost 7 bases and the V segment lost 4 bases, leaving 5 bases of the junction unmatched. CDR1 is SGHRS and CDR2 is YFSETQ in the germline V gene.

The V gene is TRBV25-1, the J gene TRBJ1-6, with D possibly TRBD1 on 5 matching bases. This CDR3 has 15 residues. CDR1 is MGHDK, CDR2 SYGVNS, per germline. The V gene lost 2 bases and the J gene lost 9 bases, with 14 bases spanning the gap. CDR3 sequence (DNA): TGTGCCAGCAGTGAACAGGGTCGCCCGTCTTCACCCCTCCACTTT. Encoded protein: CASSEQGRPSSPLHF. Based on the CDR3 plus reference TRBV25-1 and TRBJ1-6, the full variable domain is EADIYQTPRYLVIGTGKKITLECSQTMGHDKMYWYQQDPGMELHLIHYSYGVNSTEKGDLSSESTVSRIRTEHFPLTLESARPSHTSQYLCASSEQGRPSSPLHFGNGTRLTVT.

The chain has TRBV7-3 and TRBJ2-5; 7 bases map to TRBD1. Trimming cost V 5 bases and J 1 base; bases outside gene matches: 4. The V gene's germline CDR1 is SGHTA and CDR2 FQGTGA. CDR3 length: 14 amino acids. The CDR3 DNA sequence: TGTGCCAGCAGCCAAGGACAGGCCCAAGAGACCCAGTACTTC. Encoded protein: CASSQGQAQETQYF. The entire variable domain, with the rest obtained from reference TRBV7-3 and TRBJ2-5, is as follows: GAGVSQTPSNKVTEKGKYVELRCDPISGHTALYWYRQSLGQGPEFLIYFQGTGAADDSGLPNDRFFAVRPEGSVSTLKIQRTERGDSAVYLCASSQGQAQETQYFGPGTRLLVL.

This clone has just a few counts. The chain uses TRBV28 and TRBJ1-2; D is unresolved. Germline lookup yields CDR1 MDHEN and CDR2 SYDVKM. CDR3 size: 13 residues. Between the trimmed V and J ends, which lost 10 bases and 4 bases, there was a span of 16 bases. The CDR3 protein is CATKIVSSYGYTF. The DNA of the CDR3 is TGTGCCACCAAAATCGTTTCGAGCTATGGCTACACCTTC.

This clone showed up just a few times. This chain links TRBV2 with TRBJ2-2; maybe TRBD2 (6 bases). V was shortened by 3 bases and J by 3 bases, with 11 bases between the two germline ends. Per germline, CDR1 SNHLY and CDR2 FYNNEI. The length of the CDR3 is 15 residues. CDR3 DNA sequence: TGTGCCAGCAGTGAGGTCGGGGGAGACACCGGGGAGCTGTTTTTT. The encoded protein is CASSEVGGDTGELFF.

The CDR3 DNA sequence: TGTGCCAGCAGCCTCAGGACAGGCTACACCGGGGAGCTGTTTTTT. Translated, it gives CASSLRTGYTGELFF. This chain uses TRBV9 with TRBJ2-2; TRBD1 agrees at 7 bases. V dropped 4 bases and J dropped 3; count of bases not matched to a gene: 6. CDR3 length: 15 residues. Germline CDR1 is SGDLS and CDR2 is YYNGEE.

V gene TRBV13 combines with J gene TRBJ1-1, with D possibly being TRBD1 (6 bases). Trimming took off 6 bases at V and 10 bases at J, with 15 bases between the two ends. CDR1 and CDR2 (germline): PRHDT, FYEKMQ (reference sequence). This CDR3 contains 12 residues. The CDR3 DNA sequence: TGTGCCAGCAGGGACAGCCCCGGTAGAGCTTTCTTT. The encoded protein is CASRDSPGRAFF.

J is TRBJ2-6 and V is TRBV5-1; tentatively, D is TRBD2 (6 bases). The ends were cut back, 5 bases at V and 4 bases at J, with 22 bases in the middle. Germline V CDR1 and CDR2: SGHRS, YFSETQ. The CDR3 totals 18 residues. This CDR3 is CASSWGRTGEVGANVLTF. CDR3 in DNA: TGCGCCAGCAGTTGGGGACGTACGGGGGAGGTAGGGGCCAACGTCCTGACTTTC. Looking up the rest from reference TRBV5-1 and TRBJ2-6 gives the full variable domain: KAGVTQTPRYLIKTRGQQVTLSCSPISGHRSVSWYQQTPGQGLQFLFEYFSETQRNKGNFPGRFSGRQFSNSRSEMNVSTLELGDSALYLCASSWGRTGEVGANVLTFGAGSRLTVL.

The chain combines TRBV4-2 with TRBJ2-2; tentatively, D is TRBD1 (7 bases). The CDR3 length is 15 residues. Germline-derived CDR1 and CDR2 are LGHNA and YNFKEQ. V was shortened by 0 bases and J by 7 bases, with 12 bases between the two germline ends. This CDR3 reads CASSQEEGAGGELFF. CDR3 coding DNA: TGTGCCAGCAGCCAAGAGGAGGGGGCAGGCGGGGAGCTGTTTTTT.

This CDR3 reads CAWSGGQENEKLFF. In DNA form, the CDR3 reads TGTGCCTGGAGTGGCGGACAGGAAAATGAAAAACTGTTTTTT. The chain couples TRBV30 to TRBJ1-4; 7 nucleotides agree with TRBD1. CDR3 length equals 14 residues. The germline V gene has CDR1 GTSNPN and CDR2 SVGIG (reference sequence). V dropped 1 base and J dropped 5; count of bases not matched to a gene: 4.

This clone was detected a few times. This sequence joins TRBV15 and TRBJ1-5; 10 nucleotides line up with TRBD1. This CDR3 has 15 residues. Trimming at V came to 3 bases and at J to 5 bases, leaving 4 bases not matched to a gene. The germline gives CDR1 LNHNV, CDR2 YYDKDF (reference sequence). The CDR3 loop is CATSSGDRGDQPQHF. The CDR3 DNA reads TGTGCCACCAGCAGTGGGGACAGGGGTGATCAGCCCCAGCATTTT.

The chain joins TRBV7-9 to TRBJ2-3, with D perhaps TRBD2 (6 bases). This CDR3 comprises 14 residues. Per the germline V gene, CDR1 is SEHNR and CDR2 is FQNEAQ (reference sequence). V lost 1 base and J 4 bases, leaving 9 bases between the germline ends. CDR3: CASSLVAGSDTQYF. Here the CDR3 DNA reads TGTGCCAGCAGCTTAGTTGCGGGATCAGATACGCAGTATTTT.

The chain links TRBV4-2 to TRBJ2-7, with 7 nucleotides matching TRBD1. CDR1 and CDR2 (germline): LGHNA, YNFKEQ. This CDR3 spans 15 amino acids. J gave up 2 bases and V 3 bases, and 7 bases lay outside the gene matches. The CDR3 loop reads CASSQVTGNPYEQYF. CDR3 coding DNA: TGTGCCAGCAGCCAGGTGACAGGGAACCCCTACGAGCAGTACTTC.

This rearrangement joins TRBV5-1 to TRBJ1-2, with D uncertain. Germline V gene lookup returns CDR1 SGHRS and CDR2 YFSETQ. CDR3 length: 13 amino acids. Trimming left V 0 bases short and J 3 bases short, with 6 bases between. CDR3 loop: CASSLGQDYGYTF. Here the CDR3 DNA reads TGCGCCAGCAGCTTGGGGCAGGACTATGGCTACACCTTC.

This chain uses TRBV2 with TRBJ2-7; D not resolved. The CDR3 sequence is 13 residues long. Germline CDR1 SNHLY, CDR2 FYNNEI. V lost 0 bases and J lost 6, with 9 bases in between. CDR3: CASSEAWASEQYF. In DNA form, the CDR3 reads TGTGCCAGCAGTGAAGCTTGGGCATCCGAGCAGTACTTC.

This chain uses TRBV30 with TRBJ1-2; D ambiguous. Trimming removed 3 bases at V and 6 bases at J, with 14 bases between. The CDR3 runs to 13 residues. CDR1 is GTSNPN, CDR2 SVGIG, per germline (reference sequence). This chain's CDR3 is CAWSVAVSDGYTF. Written as DNA, the CDR3 is TGTGCCTGGAGCGTCGCCGTATCGGATGGCTACACCTTC.

The gene calls are TRBV4-1 and TRBJ1-5, with 7 bases matching TRBD1. The CDR3 runs 15 residues. Trimming took 3 bases from V and 7 from J; bases not matched to a gene: 9. Germline V CDR1 and CDR2: MGHRA, YSYEKL. For the CDR3, the DNA is TGCGCCAGCAGCCAGATAACAGGGGCAGGCCAGCCCCAGCATTTT. Protein sequence: CASSQITGAGQPQHF.

This clone was recorded a few times. The rearrangement joins TRBV4-1 to TRBJ2-3; 13 positions match TRBD2. J gave up 2 bases and V 5 bases, and 10 bases lay outside the gene matches. This CDR3 is built from 18 residues. CDR1 is MGHRA and CDR2 is YSYEKL in the germline V gene. CDR3 region: CASSEQLAGGPPTDTQYF. The CDR3 DNA reads TGCGCCAGCAGCGAACAACTAGCGGGGGGGCCCCCCACAGATACGCAGTATTTT.

The chain links TRBV27 to TRBJ2-7, with a possible D match to TRBD2 (6 bases). The CDR3 is made up of 13 amino acids. V was clipped by 5 bases and J by 7 bases, with 15 bases between them. The germline gives CDR1 MNHEY, CDR2 SMNVEV (reference sequence). CDR3 DNA: TGTGCCAGCAGTGAGGGACGTGCGGGGGAGCAGTACTTC. The encoded protein is CASSEGRAGEQYF.

This chain connects TRBV28 to TRBJ2-3, with D possibly TRBD2 on 6 matching bases. Per the germline V gene, CDR1 is MDHEN and CDR2 is SYDVKM. V lost 5 bases and J 5 bases, leaving 14 bases between the germline ends. CDR3 length: 14 residues. The CDR3 protein is CASSPPGLEDTQYF. CDR3 nucleotide sequence: TGTGCCAGCAGTCCCCCGGGACTGGAAGATACGCAGTATTTT.

The J gene is TRBJ2-7, the V gene TRBV28; TRBD2 agrees at 9 bases. The ends lost 5 bases at V and 1 base at J; junction bases unmatched: 12. The CDR3 is made up of 17 amino acids. CDR1 is MDHEN, CDR2 SYDVKM, per germline. The CDR3 coding sequence is TGTGCCAGCAGTAAAATGCTCCTAGCGGGACTATCCTACGAGCAGTACTTC. It is translated as CASSKMLLAGLSYEQYF.

The V and J genes are TRBV4-3 and TRBJ2-1; 11 bases match TRBD1. The CDR3 length is 18 residues. Germline V gene sequence: CDR1 LGHNA, CDR2 YSLEER. V shed 1 base, J shed 3 bases, and the junction held 8 bases outside the gene matches. As DNA, the CDR3 is TGCGCCAGCAGCCAAGCCCTCGGGACAGGGGGGGACTACAATGAGCAGTTCTTC. Its translation is CASSQALGTGGDYNEQFF.

The table lists this clone with a count of one. This chain joins TRBV6-5 and TRBJ1-1; D unclear. Per germline, CDR1 MNHEY and CDR2 SVGAGI. V gave up 6 bases and J gave up 1 base, with 9 bases separating them. This CDR3 spans 13 amino acids. The CDR3 sequence is CASSIQSNTEAFF. Here the CDR3 DNA reads TGTGCCAGCAGCATCCAATCGAACACTGAAGCTTTCTTT.

This clone has just a few counts. V gene TRBV4-2 combines with J gene TRBJ1-3, with D hard to call. Per the germline V gene, CDR1 is LGHNA and CDR2 is YNFKEQ. The ends were cut back, 1 base at V and 1 base at J, with 11 bases in the middle. This CDR3 has 16 residues. CDR3 loop: CASSQAPIGSGNTIYF. CDR3 DNA: TGTGCCAGCAGCCAAGCCCCAATCGGTTCTGGAAACACCATATATTTT.

V usage is TRBV5-1 and J usage is TRBJ2-7; 13 bases match TRBD2. The germline V gene encodes CDR1 SGHRS and CDR2 YFSETQ. The CDR3 contains 15 residues. V trimming: 2 bases; J trimming: 5 bases; junction bases outside the gene matches: 4. The CDR3 region is CASSFGLAGVDEQYF. In DNA form, the CDR3 reads TGCGCCAGCAGCTTTGGACTAGCGGGAGTGGACGAGCAGTACTTC.